These 32 T cell receptor beta chains were sequenced from one sample in a study of neurological immune-mediated disorders. TCRdb processed the 5' RACE reads anew with MiXCR; each CDR3 protein has one entry. The sample lists roughly 29,000 distinct CDR3 sequences; approximately 24% were seen once. The sample comprised CD4+ T cells from blood. These receptors were collected from a man aged 50-59 years with HTLV-1-associated myelopathy (HAM/TSP).

This chain joins TRBV3-1 and TRBJ2-1, with TRBD1 as a possible D gene (6 bases). CDR3 size: 11 residues. The germline V gene encodes CDR1 LGHDT and CDR2 YNNKEL (reference sequence). V shed 8 bases and J shed 6 bases, with 8 bases lying between them. In DNA, the CDR3 is TGTGCCAGCTCCAGGGGCAATGAGCAGTTCTTC. It yields the protein CASSRGNEQFF.

This clonotype was seen ten or more times. The genes are TRBV29-1 and TRBJ2-7; 7 positions match TRBD1. Germline V CDR1 and CDR2: SQVTM, ANQGSEA. V dropped 8 bases and J dropped 4; count of bases not matched to a gene: 14. This CDR3 contains 14 residues. CDR3 coding DNA: TGCAGCTCCTGGGGCAGGGGGTCTCGGTACGAGCAGTACTTC. This translates into CSSWGRGSRYEQYF.

This clonotype was detected ten times or more. V usage is TRBV5-1 and J usage is TRBJ1-1; possible D gene TRBD1, 5 bases. The germline V and J ends were trimmed by 4 bases and 7 bases, with 17 bases remaining between them. There are 14 residues in the CDR3. CDR1 and CDR2 (germline): SGHRS, YFSETQ. The CDR3, as DNA: TGCGCCAGCAGCCAGGGTGACAAGACTGGTGAAGCTTTCTTT. Translated: CASSQGDKTGEAFF.

V is TRBV29-1 and J is TRBJ2-7; D is possibly TRBD2 (6 bases). V gave up 6 bases and J gave up 5 bases, with 14 bases separating them. The germline CDR1 and CDR2 sequences are SQVTM and ANQGSEA. CDR3 size: 12 residues. In DNA form, the CDR3 reads TGCAGCGTACGGGACTGGAGGGACGAGCAGTACTTC. Translated: CSVRDWRDEQYF.

This clonotype was seen ten or more times. The J gene is TRBJ2-1, the V gene TRBV10-3, with 12 bases lining up with TRBD2. The CDR3 consists of 16 residues. The V and J ends lost 2 bases and 9 bases, in that order; junction bases with no gene match: 8. Germline V gene sequence: CDR1 ENHRY, CDR2 SYGVKD. The CDR3 here is CAISEPGLAGIREQFF. The CDR3, as DNA: TGTGCCATCAGTGAGCCTGGACTAGCGGGAATTCGTGAGCAGTTCTTC.

This rearrangement joins TRBV7-7 to TRBJ2-1, with D uncertain. This CDR3 contains 16 residues. The germline V and J ends were trimmed by 5 bases and 0 bases, with 14 bases remaining between them. Germline-derived CDR1 and CDR2 are SSHAT and FNYEAQ (reference sequence). The CDR3 protein is CASSPVQYSSYNEQFF. In DNA, the CDR3 is TGTGCCAGCAGCCCCGTACAGTACAGCTCCTACAATGAGCAGTTCTTC. Supplemented by reference TRBV7-7 and TRBJ2-1, the full variable domain reads GAGVSQSPRYKVTKRGQDVTLRCDPISSHATLYWYQQALGQGPEFLTYFNYEAQPDKSGLPSDRFSAERPEGSISTLTIQRTEQRDSAMYRCASSPVQYSSYNEQFFGPGTRLTVL.

This clonotype was detected ten times or more. The J gene is TRBJ2-2, the V gene TRBV20-1; D not resolved. The V gene lost 2 bases and the J gene lost 6 bases, with 10 bases spanning the gap. Germline V CDR1 and CDR2: DFQATT, SNEGSKA (reference sequence). The CDR3 has 13 amino acids. The DNA of the CDR3 is TGCAGTGCTAGACGGCCCCCGCCCGGGGAGCTGTTTTTT. Protein product: CSARRPPPGELFF.

This clonotype was seen many times. This sequence joins TRBV5-1 and TRBJ1-5, with TRBD1 matching over 8 bases. This CDR3 is 16 amino acids long. V lost 3 bases, J lost 7 bases, and 12 bases stayed unmatched. Germline CDR1 reads SGHRS; CDR2 reads YFSETQ. The CDR3 region is CASSSSPQGAGQPQHF. In nucleotides, the CDR3 is TGCGCCAGCAGCTCGTCTCCCCAGGGGGCAGGGCAGCCCCAGCATTTT. The full variable domain, with the rest looked up from reference TRBV5-1 and TRBJ1-5, is KAGVTQTPRYLIKTRGQQVTLSCSPISGHRSVSWYQQTPGQGLQFLFEYFSETQRNKGNFPGRFSGRQFSNSRSEMNVSTLELGDSALYLCASSSSPQGAGQPQHFGDGTRLSIL.

As for this clonotype: One end of the junction fails to match germline, which may point to a read error. The chain is built from TRBV7-6 and TRBJ2-1, with TRBD2 matching over 11 bases. The CDR3 runs to 15 residues. Per the germline V gene, CDR1 is SGHVS and CDR2 is FNYEAQ. The CDR3, as DNA: TGTGCCAACAGCTCCTTAGCGGGAGGGCTCAATGAGCAGTTCTTC. Its protein is CANSSLAGGLNEQFF.

This clonotype was detected ten times or more. V usage is TRBV5-5 and J usage is TRBJ2-3, with TRBD1 matching 9 bases. Per germline, CDR1 SGHKS and CDR2 YYEKEE (reference sequence). The V and J ends lost 2 bases and 4 bases, in that order; junction bases with no gene match: 8. There are 16 residues in the CDR3. CDR3 nucleotides: TGTGCCAGCAGCTTTTCGATTGGGACAGGGTCAGATACGCAGTATTTT. It translates to CASSFSIGTGSDTQYF.

The chain is built from TRBV27 and TRBJ1-4; D is perhaps TRBD1 (5 bases). The germline V gene encodes CDR1 MNHEY and CDR2 SMNVEV (reference sequence). The CDR3 has 17 residues. V shed 2 bases and J shed 5 bases, with 18 bases lying between them. DNA of the CDR3: TGTGCCAGCAGTTTACCCACATTTGGGGACCGAAATGAAAAACTGTTTTTT. Translated: CASSLPTFGDRNEKLFF. Full variable domain (missing parts from reference TRBV27 and TRBJ1-4): EAQVTQNPRYLITVTGKKLTVTCSQNMNHEYMSWYRQDPGLGLRQIYYSMNVEVTDKGDVPEGYKVSRKEKRNFPLILESPSPNQTSLYFCASSLPTFGDRNEKLFFGSGTQLSVL.

The chain combines TRBV5-1 with TRBJ1-2; unclear D gene. CDR3 size: 13 residues. V dropped 5 bases and J dropped 0 bases, with 8 bases sitting between them. CDR1 SGHRS and CDR2 YFSETQ come from the germline V gene. CDR3: CASRLTANYGYTF. The CDR3 DNA reads as TGCGCCAGCAGATTGACTGCTAACTATGGCTACACCTTC.

This clonotype was seen a few times. V and J are TRBV10-1 and TRBJ2-3; TRBD2 matches 14 bases. Germline lookup yields CDR1 WNHNN and CDR2 SYGVQD (reference sequence). With V trimmed by 6 bases and J by 8 bases, 10 bases remained unmatched. The length of the CDR3 is 16 residues. CDR3 residues: CASSDGTSGGGGTQYF. The CDR3 coding sequence is TGCGCCAGCAGCGACGGGACTAGCGGGGGCGGAGGTACGCAGTATTTT.

This clonotype was seen at least ten times. The J gene is TRBJ2-1, the V gene TRBV6-2 or TRBV6-3; D not certain. Germline lookup yields CDR1 MNHEY and CDR2 SVGEGT. The V gene lost 6 bases and the J gene lost 0 bases, with 12 bases spanning the gap. This CDR3 is 15 amino acids long. The CDR3 bases are TGTGCCAGCAGGGGCAGCCTTAGCTCCTACAATGAGCAGTTCTTC. It codes for CASRGSLSSYNEQFF.

This clonotype has only one observation. The V call is TRBV7-9, the J call TRBJ1-1, with D unclear. Germline V gives CDR1 SEHNR, CDR2 FQNEAQ (reference sequence). The CDR3 is made up of 14 amino acids. Deletions cut 6 bases from V and 0 bases from J, with 11 bases between. CDR3 DNA sequence: TGTGCCAGCAGGTCAACTACATTGAACACTGAAGCTTTCTTT. It translates to CASRSTTLNTEAFF.

The chain is built from TRBV18 and TRBJ2-1; perhaps D is TRBD1 or TRBD2 (5 bases each). The CDR3 is 14 amino acids. Trimming took off 2 bases at V and 4 bases at J, with 9 bases between the two ends. Germline V gene data show CDR1 as KGHSH and CDR2 as LQKENI. CDR3 in amino acids: CASSPGGMYNEQFF. The CDR3 DNA reads as TGTGCCAGCTCACCAGGGGGTATGTACAATGAGCAGTTCTTC.

CDR3 sequence reads: CASSLRGGGNNEQYF. CDR3 sequence (DNA): TGCGCCAGCAGCCTGCGGGGGGGCGGCAACAACGAGCAGTACTTC. The chain combines TRBV5-1 with TRBJ2-7; 9 nucleotides line up with TRBD2. This CDR3 is built from 15 residues. V gave up 4 bases and J gave up 5 bases; unmatched junction bases: 10. Germline-derived CDR1 and CDR2 are SGHRS and YFSETQ.

The table lists this clonotype with many counts. Here the CDR3 reads CASSSGQGLMNTEAFF. In DNA, the CDR3 is TGCGCCAGCAGCTCGGGACAGGGACTGATGAACACTGAAGCTTTCTTT. The chain joins TRBV5-1 to TRBJ1-1, with 9 nucleotides matching TRBD1. The CDR3 totals 16 residues. Germline V lookup: CDR1 SGHRS, CDR2 YFSETQ. With 3 bases clipped from V and 0 bases from J, the junction kept 6 bases outside the gene matches. Full variable domain (missing parts from reference TRBV5-1 and TRBJ1-1): KAGVTQTPRYLIKTRGQQVTLSCSPISGHRSVSWYQQTPGQGLQFLFEYFSETQRNKGNFPGRFSGRQFSNSRSEMNVSTLELGDSALYLCASSSGQGLMNTEAFFGQGTRLTVV.

This clonotype came up many times. V usage is TRBV3-1 and J usage is TRBJ1-2; perhaps TRBD1 as D (6 bases). In germline, CDR1 is LGHDT, CDR2 YNNKEL (reference sequence). V was pared by 4 bases and J by 6 bases, with 18 bases between. This CDR3 region has 15 residues. CDR3 residues: CASSPEGGRVDGYTF. The CDR3 DNA is TGTGCCAGCAGCCCAGAAGGGGGAAGGGTAGATGGCTACACCTTC. Together with reference TRBV3-1 and TRBJ1-2, the CDR3 gives the full variable domain: DTAVSQTPKYLVTQMGNDKSIKCEQNLGHDTMYWYKQDSKKFLKIMFSYNNKELIINETVPNRFSPKSPDKAHLNLHINSLELGDSAVYFCASSPEGGRVDGYTFGSGTRLTVV.

This clonotype was recorded many times. V usage is TRBV24-1 and J usage is TRBJ1-5, with a weak D call TRBD1 (6 bases). The CDR3 has 16 amino acids. V shed 3 bases and J shed 7 bases, with 18 bases lying between them. Germline values: CDR1 KGHDR, CDR2 SFDVKD. CDR3 DNA sequence: TGTGCCACCAGTGATGCGGACAGAGCGAGCTCCCAGCCCCAGCATTTT. This gives the protein CATSDADRASSQPQHF.

This clonotype was seen at least ten times. V usage is TRBV6-1 and J usage is TRBJ2-7; D is perhaps TRBD1 or TRBD2 (5 bases each). The V gene lost 3 bases and the J gene lost 11 bases, with 14 bases spanning the gap. Germline values: CDR1 MNHNS, CDR2 SASEGT. This CDR3 region has 12 residues. CDR3 loop: CASSEGTRREYF. The CDR3 DNA reads TGTGCCAGCAGTGAGGGGACCCGCCGGGAGTACTTC.

The table lists this clonotype with many counts. The CDR3 spells CASSPDRSRNTEAFF. The CDR3 DNA is TGTGCCAGCAGTCCGGACAGGTCCAGGAACACTGAAGCTTTCTTT. V and J are TRBV12-3 or TRBV12-4 and TRBJ1-1, with TRBD1 matching over 7 bases. The CDR3 spans 15 residues. The trim removed 5 bases at V and 1 base at J, leaving 7 bases unmatched.

Many counts were recorded for this clonotype. This rearrangement joins TRBV20-1 to TRBJ2-7; D is ambiguous. CDR1 DFQATT and CDR2 SNEGSKA come from the germline V gene (reference sequence). Trimming pared 0 bases from V and 3 bases from J, leaving 12 bases between. The CDR3 loop spans 14 amino acids. CDR3 residues: CSARDSLKDYEQYF. The CDR3, as DNA: TGCAGTGCTAGAGATAGCCTGAAAGACTACGAGCAGTACTTC.

This clonotype was detected a few times. The V call is TRBV12-3 or TRBV12-4, the J call TRBJ1-4; no clear D gene. Deletions cut 5 bases from V and 7 bases from J, with 8 bases between. The CDR3 totals 12 residues. The chain's CDR3 is CASSPLGEKLFF. The CDR3, as DNA: TGTGCCAGCAGTCCCCTCGGTGAAAAACTGTTTTTT.

This clonotype was recorded at least ten times. The chain is built from TRBV9 and TRBJ1-2; TRBD1 is a possible D gene (5 bases). Trimming removed 3 bases from V and 2 bases from J, with 14 bases in between. In germline, CDR1 is SGDLS, CDR2 YYNGEE. The CDR3 sequence is 15 residues long. CDR3 bases: TGTGCCAGCAGCGCCCAGGTGGGGCAGAACTATGGCTACACCTTC. This codes for CASSAQVGQNYGYTF. The full variable domain, in which reference TRBV9 and TRBJ1-2 provide the parts outside the CDR3, is DSGVTQTPKHLITATGQRVTLRCSPRSGDLSVYWYQQSLDQGLQFLIQYYNGEERAKGNILERFSAQQFPDLHSELNLSSLELGDSALYFCASSAQVGQNYGYTFGSGTRLTVV.

The genes are TRBV5-1 and TRBJ1-3; D is unclear. CDR1 SGHRS and CDR2 YFSETQ come from the germline V gene. Trimming stripped 4 bases from V and 0 bases from J, with 14 bases between. The CDR3 loop spans 16 amino acids. Here the CDR3 DNA reads TGCGCCAGCAGCCGAACCGACCGTTCCTCTGGAAACACCATATATTTT. It is translated as CASSRTDRSSGNTIYF.

This clonotype occurred many times. Written as DNA, the CDR3 is TGTGCCAGCATAAAGAGGACAGGTGCCATGAGCACTGAAGCTTTCTTT. Amino acids: CASIKRTGAMSTEAFF. V and J are TRBV7-8 and TRBJ1-1, with 7 bases that match TRBD1. Per the germline V gene, CDR1 is SGHVS and CDR2 is FQNEAQ. Germline trimming cut 7 bases from V and 4 bases from J; bases unmatched to any gene: 15. This CDR3 is 16 amino acids long.

In this sample, this clonotype turned up many times. The chain links TRBV12-3 or TRBV12-4 to TRBJ1-5, with TRBD1 identical over 8 bases. Trimming took 6 bases from V and 6 from J; bases not matched to a gene: 10. CDR3 size: 15 residues. CDR3 nucleotide sequence: TGTGCCAGCAGCCCACAGACAGGGGTTGGTCAGCCCCAGCATTTT. Protein product: CASSPQTGVGQPQHF.

This clonotype occurred many times. The chain uses TRBV3-1 and TRBJ2-7; D is ambiguous. Trimming took off 1 base at V and 9 bases at J, with 13 bases between the two ends. CDR1 is LGHDT and CDR2 is YNNKEL in the germline V gene (reference sequence). The CDR3 covers 13 residues. The CDR3 DNA is TGTGCCAGCAGCCAAGTAGTGGGGTGGGGGCAGTACTTC. This encodes CASSQVVGWGQYF.

This clonotype was seen repeatedly, ten times or more. This chain connects TRBV11-2 to TRBJ1-1; the match to TRBD1 covers 8 bases. The CDR3 is made up of 15 amino acids. The germline V gene has CDR1 SGHAT and CDR2 FQNNGV. J was trimmed by 3 bases and V by 2 bases; bases with no gene match: 5. In DNA, the CDR3 is TGTGCCAGCAGCTTACATAACAGGGGGGACACTGAAGCTTTCTTT. Amino acids: CASSLHNRGDTEAFF.

This clonotype occurred many times. The chain recombines TRBV11-3 with TRBJ2-1; no reliable D call. V was cut by 5 bases and J by 6 bases, with 11 bases left in between. The CDR3 runs 13 residues. The germline CDR1 and CDR2 sequences are SGHNT and YENEEA. In DNA, the CDR3 is TGTGCCAGCAGCCGGAATCCACTCAATGAGCAGTTCTTC. It specifies CASSRNPLNEQFF.

This clonotype was recorded at least ten times. V gene TRBV7-2 combines with J gene TRBJ2-1; D is perhaps TRBD2 (6 bases). The length of the CDR3 is 15 residues. Per the germline V gene, CDR1 is SGHTA and CDR2 is FQGNSA. Trimming removed 5 bases at V and 7 bases at J, with 18 bases between. DNA for the CDR3: TGTGCCAGCAGCGCTACCTCCGGGGGTGGGAATGAGCAGTTCTTC. It encodes CASSATSGGGNEQFF. The full variable domain, with the rest looked up from reference TRBV7-2 and TRBJ2-1, is GAGVSQSPSNKVTEKGKDVELRCDPISGHTALYWYRQSLGQGLEFLIYFQGNSAPDKSGLPSDRFSAERTGGSVSTLTIQRTQQEDSAVYLCASSATSGGGNEQFFGPGTRLTVL.